A single sample is the source of the 15 T cell receptor beta chains below, sequenced in a study of T cell responses to AZD1222 COVID-19 vaccine. Clones were sequenced by immunoSEQ multiplex PCR, and TCRdb holds only the in-frame ones, with some missing. The table lists roughly 120,000 clones, 75% to 90% of them singletons. The sample was peripheral blood, taken 28 days after the second AZD1222 dose. The receptor source for this set is an adult who received the AZD1222 COVID-19 vaccine.

V is TRBV19 and J is TRBJ1-2; D gene uncertain. Between the trimmed V and J ends, which lost 4 bases and 3 bases, there was a span of 12 bases. Germline assignment: CDR1 LNHDA and CDR2 SQIVND (reference sequence). The CDR3 spans 14 residues. The CDR3 DNA is TGTGCCAGTAGTACCCACCAGGCCGACTATGGCTACACCTTC. Translation gives CASSTHQADYGYTF.

The rearrangement uses TRBV28 and TRBJ1-1; no firm D call. The V gene's germline CDR1 is MDHEN and CDR2 SYDVKM. This CDR3 comprises 14 residues. Trimming pared 5 bases from V and 0 bases from J, leaving 10 bases between. CDR3 sequence (DNA): TGTGCCAGCAGTACCGGCAAATTGAACACTGAAGCTTTCTTT. This gives the protein CASSTGKLNTEAFF.

For the CDR3, the DNA is TGTGCCAGCTCATCTAGCACAGATACGCAGTATTTT. Translating it yields CASSSSTDTQYF. The chain uses TRBV18 and TRBJ2-3; no definite D call. Germline V gives CDR1 KGHSH, CDR2 LQKENI. V was cut by 5 bases and J by 0 bases, with 3 bases left in between. The CDR3 is 12 residues long. The complete variable domain, with remaining parts taken from reference TRBV18 and TRBJ2-3, reads NAGVMQNPRHLVRRRGQEARLRCSPMKGHSHVYWYRQLPEEGLKFMVYLQKENIIDESGMPKERFSAEFPKEGPSILRIQQVVRGDSAAYFCASSSSTDTQYFGPGTRLTVL.

The CDR3 region has the DNA TGTGCCAGCAGCCAGGGACGGTTGAACACTGAAGCTTTCTTT. Its protein product is CASSQGRLNTEAFF. The gene calls are TRBV14 and TRBJ1-1, with D maybe TRBD1 (5 bases). V dropped 3 bases and J dropped 0 bases, with 8 bases sitting between them. This CDR3 contains 14 residues. Germline CDR1 reads SGHDN; CDR2 reads FVKESK.

This clone was found once. V and J are TRBV19 and TRBJ2-2, with 10 positions matching TRBD1. J gave up 6 bases and V 4 bases, and 8 bases lay outside the gene matches. The CDR3 sequence is 16 residues long. From germline, CDR1 is LNHDA and CDR2 SQIVND (reference sequence). The CDR3 region has the DNA TGTGCCAGTAGTACCCAGACAGGGGGCGCGCCCGGGGAGCTGTTTTTT. This encodes CASSTQTGGAPGELFF.

This sequence joins TRBV5-6 and TRBJ1-1, with D uncertain. Germline values: CDR1 SGHDT, CDR2 YYEEEE. Trimming took 3 bases from V and 4 from J, leaving 13 bases between them. The CDR3 spans 14 residues. CDR3 in amino acids: CASSSMGWATEAFF. The CDR3 coding sequence is TGTGCCAGCAGCTCCATGGGGTGGGCCACTGAAGCTTTCTTT.

The chain carries TRBV3-1 (or the pseudogene TRBV3-2) and TRBJ2-3; 7 bases are a match to TRBD2. The J segment lost 6 bases and the V segment lost 6 bases, leaving 12 bases of the junction unmatched. Per the germline V gene, CDR1 is LGHDT and CDR2 is YNNKEL (reference sequence). This CDR3 region has 15 residues. The CDR3: CASSLNPRGGDTQYF. As DNA, the CDR3 is TGTGCCAGCAGTCTTAATCCTAGGGGAGGGGATACGCAGTATTTT.

The chain recombines TRBV5-6 with TRBJ1-6; D uncertain. Per the germline V gene, CDR1 is SGHDT and CDR2 is YYEEEE. The CDR3 is 15 residues long. Trimming removed 0 bases from V and 5 bases from J, with 9 bases in between. This chain's CDR3 is CASSLGQADNSPLHF. The CDR3 DNA reads as TGTGCCAGCAGCTTGGGTCAGGCGGATAATTCACCCCTCCACTTT. The full variable domain, with the rest looked up from reference TRBV5-6 and TRBJ1-6, is DAGVTQSPTHLIKTRGQQVTLRCSPKSGHDTVSWYQQALGQGPQFIFQYYEEEERQRGNFPDRFSGHQFPNYSSELNVNALLLGDSALYLCASSLGQADNSPLHFGNGTRLTVT.

This chain connects TRBV6-5 to TRBJ1-1; TRBD1 aligns across 11 bases. CDR1 is MNHEY and CDR2 is SVGAGI in the germline V gene. V gave up 6 bases and J gave up 3 bases; unmatched junction bases: 6. The CDR3 runs 15 residues. CDR3 sequence: CASRGTGGRDTEAFF. The CDR3 region has the DNA TGTGCCAGCAGAGGGACAGGGGGGAGGGACACTGAAGCTTTCTTT.

The chain uses TRBV21-1 and TRBJ2-5; the tabulated D call, TRBD1, remains unverified against the DNA. TRBV21-1 is annotated as a pseudogene. This CDR3 is 14 amino acids long. The chain's CDR3 is CASPWGASQETQYF. The CDR3 bases are TGTGCCAGCCCCTGGGGCGCGTCCCAAGAGACCCAGTACTTC.

This clone came up a few times. The rearrangement joins TRBV7-9 to TRBJ1-3, with a tentative D call TRBD1 (6 bases). Germline-derived CDR1 and CDR2 are SEHNR and FQNEAQ (reference sequence). Trimming removed 5 bases from V and 4 bases from J, with 15 bases in between. CDR3 length equals 15 residues. The CDR3 sequence: CASSPRGSGGNTIYF. For the CDR3, the DNA is TGTGCCAGCAGCCCGAGGGGGTCTGGGGGAAACACCATATATTTT.

The V and J genes are TRBV11-2 and TRBJ1-2; D not resolved. Trimming left V 1 base short and J 3 bases short, with 9 bases between. The CDR3 length is 14 residues. Germline CDR1 SGHAT, CDR2 FQNNGV. CDR3 protein: CASSLAGSDYGYTF. As DNA, the CDR3 is TGTGCCAGCAGCTTAGCTGGCAGCGACTATGGCTACACCTTC.

The chain has TRBV5-4 and TRBJ1-4; D not certain. This CDR3 has 12 amino acids. Germline V lookup: CDR1 SGHNT, CDR2 YYREEE (reference sequence). Trimming pared 1 base from V and 8 bases from J, leaving 6 bases between. The CDR3 DNA reads as TGTGCCAGCAGCTTGTTGGGGGAAAAACTGTTTTTT. This sequence encodes CASSLLGEKLFF.

The V gene is TRBV5-1, the J gene TRBJ1-4, with D perhaps TRBD1 (6 bases). This CDR3 is 15 amino acids long. Germline V lookup: CDR1 SGHRS, CDR2 YFSETQ. The ends were cut back, 7 bases at V and 8 bases at J, with 21 bases in the middle. The CDR3 region is CASGLMGGRREKLFF. The CDR3 DNA sequence: TGCGCCAGCGGTCTTATGGGGGGGCGACGGGAAAAACTGTTTTTT.

V and J are TRBV5-4 and TRBJ1-1, with a tentative D call TRBD1 (6 bases). This CDR3 contains 13 residues. V dropped 4 bases and J dropped 4 bases, with 11 bases sitting between them. Germline V gives CDR1 SGHNT, CDR2 YYREEE (reference sequence). In nucleotides, the CDR3 is TGTGCCAGCAGCAACCAGGGGAGCACTGAAGCTTTCTTT. Amino acid sequence: CASSNQGSTEAFF.